Described below is a single TCR beta chain sequence and its context. Each CDR3 protein is one row after TCRdb ran MiXCR on the RT-PCR reads. The repertoire holds about 700,000 distinct CDR3 sequences, 14% seen once, with roughly 4% in the top ten. The TCR comes from a female donor in good health, serving as a healthy control. The sample taken for sequencing was memory CD4+ T cells from blood.

CDR3 residues: CASSLGATTEAFF. CDR3 coding DNA: TGTGCCAGCAGTTTAGGGGCTACGACTGAAGCTTTCTTT. The chain carries TRBV12-3 or TRBV12-4 and TRBJ1-1; no firm D call. The CDR3 runs to 13 residues. V was shortened by 1 base and J by 5 bases, with 8 bases between the two germline ends.